This paragraph covers one T cell receptor beta chain sequence. Its antigen remains unknown. The CDR3 length is 16 residues. Germline V lookup: CDR1 MNHEY, CDR2 SVGAGI. Losses at the gene ends were 0 bases for V and 4 bases for J; bases not matched to a gene: 8. This record comes from a study of cytomegalovirus exposure and HLA in healthy donors. Study-level findings and limits: Reportedly, diagnosis of cytomegalovirus status by the classifier showed high specificity and sensitivity.

Produced via immunoSEQ multiplex PCR; TCRdb's table is partial and in-frame only. Found here are over 100,000 clones, roughly 95% of them singletons; the top ten hold around 0.85%. Sequenced material: PBMCs. The chain combines TRBV6-5 with TRBJ1-2, with 7 nucleotides matching TRBD1. This TCR derives from a woman between 18 and 29 years old in good health and CMV-seronegative. In DNA, the CDR3 is TGTGCCAGCAGTTACTCGAGTTGGGACAGAGCCTATGGCTACACCTTC. It specifies CASSYSSWDRAYGYTF.